The 24 T cell receptor beta chains in this list originate from one sample, sequenced in a study of vaccination and CD4 T cells after COVID-19. Researchers used the Oncomine TCR Beta short-read assay to sequence DNA from cultured CD4+ T cells. TCRdb reanalysed the PCR reads using MiXCR and keeps one entry per CDR3 protein. Here the sample spans some 13,000 distinct CDR3 sequences, about two thirds being singletons. Treatment described: roughly 11-day PBMC culture with coronavirus spike peptide pools or control peptides (ViraFEST assay). No antigen has been identified for these receptors. Input material: CD4+ T cells from blood, cultured in vitro. The receptors come from a human donor who had recovered from COVID-19.

By sample share, this clonotype is medium-sized. The V call is TRBV18, the J call TRBJ2-7; perhaps D is TRBD1 or TRBD2 (5 bases each). CDR3 length equals 14 residues. Germline CDR1 reads KGHSH; CDR2 reads LQKENI. Trimming removed 3 bases from V and 1 base from J, with 10 bases in between. As DNA, the CDR3 is TGTGCCAGCTCACCCGGGACGGAATCCTACGAGCAGTACTTC. It is translated as CASSPGTESYEQYF.

The sample holds a few counts of this clonotype. The chain combines TRBV6-1 with TRBJ1-3; no reliable D call. Germline CDR1 reads MNHNS; CDR2 reads SASEGT. Deletions cut 6 bases from V and 0 bases from J, with 21 bases between. This CDR3 spans 18 amino acids. CDR3 nucleotides: TGTGCCAGCAGCCCGGACTCCCAATCGGGGTACTCTGGAAACACCATATATTTT. It specifies CASSPDSQSGYSGNTIYF.

The table lists this clonotype with a few counts. V and J are TRBV20-1 and TRBJ1-3; 10 bases align to TRBD1. With V trimmed by 5 bases and J by 3 bases, 7 bases remained unmatched. Germline CDR1 and CDR2: DFQATT and SNEGSKA (reference sequence). CDR3 length: 15 residues. CDR3 loop: CSAEVRDRGGNTIYF. For the CDR3, the DNA is TGCAGTGCTGAAGTCCGGGACAGGGGTGGAAACACCATATATTTT.

This clonotype was observed a handful of times. The chain links TRBV10-1 to TRBJ2-2; D might be TRBD2 (5 bases). Germline CDR1 reads WNHNN; CDR2 reads SYGVQD (reference sequence). This CDR3 is 14 amino acids long. Trimming shortened V by 6 bases and J by 7 bases, and 15 bases separated the two germline ends. The CDR3 region has the DNA TGCGCCAGCAGCACCGGGATTTCCCTCGGGGAGCTGTTTTTT. Residues: CASSTGISLGELFF.

The CDR3 bases are TGTGCCACCAGTGATTCGGAGGTAACCAGGGAGACCCAGTACTTC. It encodes CATSDSEVTRETQYF. The chain joins TRBV24-1 to TRBJ2-5; a weak D match, TRBD2 (5 bases). V gave up 2 bases and J gave up 5 bases, with 14 bases separating them. CDR3 size: 15 residues. The germline CDR1 and CDR2 sequences are KGHDR and SFDVKD.

The genes are TRBV20-1 and TRBJ2-5; possibly TRBD1 for D (5 bases). V was cut by 0 bases and J by 3 bases, with 17 bases left in between. The CDR3 is 16 residues long. Germline V gene lookup returns CDR1 DFQATT and CDR2 SNEGSKA (reference sequence). The CDR3, as DNA: TGCAGTGCTAGAGATCCTACAGGAGCCCCCGAAGAGACCCAGTACTTC. Amino acids: CSARDPTGAPEETQYF.

V usage is TRBV19 and J usage is TRBJ2-1; 10 bases match TRBD2. The ends lost 6 bases at V and 8 bases at J; junction bases unmatched: 7. Germline CDR1 and CDR2: LNHDA and SQIVND (reference sequence). The CDR3 is made up of 14 amino acids. Here the CDR3 DNA reads TGTGCCAGTAGACCGGGACTAGCGTTCCATGAGCAGTTCTTC. Its translation is CASRPGLAFHEQFF.

The rearrangement joins TRBV7-6 to TRBJ2-3; D unclear. Trimming removed 1 base from V and 6 bases from J, with 5 bases in between. Germline CDR1 SGHVS, CDR2 FNYEAQ. The CDR3 extends over 12 amino acids. The CDR3 spells CASSLGRDTQYF. In DNA, the CDR3 is TGTGCCAGCAGCTTAGGTCGGGATACGCAGTATTTT.

The J gene is TRBJ1-3, the V gene TRBV7-2, with D maybe TRBD1 (6 bases). This CDR3 is built from 15 residues. CDR1 is SGHTA, CDR2 FQGNSA, per germline. The ends were cut back, 1 base at V and 4 bases at J, with 11 bases in the middle. The CDR3 nucleotides are TGTGCCAGCAGCTTAGACGGCAGGGGAGGAAACACCATATATTTT. It specifies CASSLDGRGGNTIYF.

V usage is TRBV20-1 and J usage is TRBJ2-1; D is perhaps TRBD2 (5 bases). The CDR3 sequence is 14 residues long. The ends were cut back, 3 bases at V and 5 bases at J, with 14 bases in the middle. The germline gives CDR1 DFQATT, CDR2 SNEGSKA (reference sequence). This chain's CDR3 is CSASLAPKDNEQFF. In nucleotides, the CDR3 is TGCAGTGCTAGTCTAGCCCCCAAGGACAATGAGCAGTTCTTC.

This clonotype was counted only a few times. V gene TRBV20-1 combines with J gene TRBJ2-1; 9 bases align to TRBD1. This CDR3 is built from 16 residues. V was clipped by 6 bases and J by 7 bases; unmatched bases: 16. The germline CDR1 and CDR2 sequences are DFQATT and SNEGSKA (reference sequence). CDR3 residues: CSAARSWGQGANEQFF. As DNA, the CDR3 is TGCAGTGCCGCCCGATCATGGGGACAGGGTGCGAATGAGCAGTTCTTC.

This chain joins TRBV20-1 and TRBJ2-1; D could derive from TRBD1 or TRBD2 (5 bases each). This CDR3 region has 14 residues. Germline CDR1 reads DFQATT; CDR2 reads SNEGSKA (reference sequence). V lost 0 bases and J 5 bases, leaving 11 bases between the germline ends. The CDR3 nucleotides are TGCAGTGCTAGAGATGTTTGGGGACACAATGAGCAGTTCTTC. This encodes CSARDVWGHNEQFF.

This clonotype turned up a few times. J is TRBJ2-5 and V is TRBV7-3, with 7 bases matching TRBD1. This CDR3 has 16 residues. Germline values: CDR1 SGHTA, CDR2 FQGTGA. J lost 4 bases, V lost 5 bases, and 13 bases had no gene match. The CDR3 loop reads CASSETGQLLGETQYF. The CDR3, as DNA: TGTGCCAGCAGCGAAACGGGACAGCTCCTTGGAGAGACCCAGTACTTC.

This chain joins TRBV30 and TRBJ1-2; D is unresolved. The CDR3 spans 15 residues. The germline gives CDR1 GTSNPN, CDR2 SVGIG (reference sequence). V was clipped by 0 bases and J by 4 bases, with 15 bases between them. Here the CDR3 DNA reads TGTGCCTGGAGTGTAGGTTACGCTTCCCGCTATGGCTACACCTTC. This sequence encodes CAWSVGYASRYGYTF.

A single count supports this clonotype. The rearrangement joins TRBV20-1 to TRBJ2-5; no reliable D call. The CDR3 runs 13 residues. Trimming left V 0 bases short and J 0 bases short, with 5 bases between. The V gene's germline CDR1 is DFQATT and CDR2 SNEGSKA (reference sequence). The chain's CDR3 is CSARDDNQETQYF. The CDR3 nucleotides read TGCAGTGCTAGAGACGACAACCAAGAGACCCAGTACTTC.

The rearrangement uses TRBV5-1 and TRBJ2-3; a possible D gene is TRBD1 (7 bases). Germline lookup yields CDR1 SGHRS and CDR2 YFSETQ. Trimming shortened V by 0 bases and J by 1 base, and 12 bases separated the two germline ends. The CDR3 sequence is 16 residues long. CDR3 residues: CASSLDRGGGTDTQYF. CDR3 bases: TGCGCCAGCAGCTTGGACAGGGGCGGGGGCACAGATACGCAGTATTTT.

In this sample, this clonotype turned up a few times. The chain couples TRBV5-1 to TRBJ1-6; 7 bases map to TRBD1. Germline assignment: CDR1 SGHRS and CDR2 YFSETQ. V was clipped by 4 bases and J by 7 bases; unmatched bases: 5. This CDR3 comprises 14 residues. The CDR3 nucleotides are TGCGCCAGCAGCCTAGACAGGGAAAATTCACCCCTCCACTTT. It specifies CASSLDRENSPLHF.

This clonotype was counted once. V is TRBV27 and J is TRBJ1-5; D is unresolved. Germline V gene data show CDR1 as MNHEY and CDR2 as SMNVEV (reference sequence). The germline V and J ends were trimmed by 0 bases and 3 bases, with 15 bases remaining between them. The CDR3 length is 17 residues. The CDR3 DNA reads TGTGCCAGCAGTTTATCCCCACCGGCCCTTATCAATCAGCCCCAGCATTTT. This encodes CASSLSPPALINQPQHF.

This clonotype showed up just once. The rearrangement links TRBV5-5 to TRBJ1-1; D gene uncertain. The CDR3 covers 15 residues. The V gene's germline CDR1 is SGHKS and CDR2 YYEKEE (reference sequence). Deletions cut 4 bases from V and 3 bases from J, with 16 bases between. CDR3 region: CASSDGSMVDTEAFF. CDR3 coding DNA: TGTGCCAGCAGCGACGGAAGTATGGTCGACACTGAAGCTTTCTTT.

The CDR3 loop reads CASSPAGYYGYTF. CDR3 DNA sequence: TGTGCCAGCTCACCAGCAGGGTACTATGGCTACACCTTC. This chain links TRBV18 with TRBJ1-2, with D possibly TRBD1 on 5 matching bases. The CDR3 consists of 13 residues. Between the trimmed V and J ends, which lost 2 bases and 3 bases, there was a span of 7 bases. Germline CDR1 KGHSH, CDR2 LQKENI. The complete variable domain, with remaining parts taken from reference TRBV18 and TRBJ1-2, reads NAGVMQNPRHLVRRRGQEARLRCSPMKGHSHVYWYRQLPEEGLKFMVYLQKENIIDESGMPKERFSAEFPKEGPSILRIQQVVRGDSAAYFCASSPAGYYGYTFGSGTRLTVV.

V is TRBV20-1 and J is TRBJ2-7; 12 bases line up with TRBD2. J was trimmed by 2 bases and V by 6 bases; bases with no gene match: 11. Germline-derived CDR1 and CDR2 are DFQATT and SNEGSKA (reference sequence). This CDR3 comprises 16 residues. The CDR3 loop is CSARPATSGGAYEQYF. Written as DNA, the CDR3 is TGCAGTGCCCGACCGGCGACTAGCGGGGGAGCCTACGAGCAGTACTTC.

This rearrangement joins TRBV11-2 to TRBJ2-5; 9 bases are a match to TRBD2. The CDR3 extends over 15 amino acids. Germline V CDR1 and CDR2: SGHAT, FQNNGV. Trimming at V came to 5 bases and at J to 1 base, leaving 5 bases not matched to a gene. The CDR3 DNA is TGTGCCAGCAGCCGACTAGCGGCAGTCCAAGAGACCCAGTACTTC. Translating gives CASSRLAAVQETQYF.

This chain uses TRBV27 with TRBJ1-1; possibly TRBD1 for D (6 bases). The CDR3 is 13 amino acids. Trimming shortened V by 5 bases and J by 9 bases, and 16 bases separated the two germline ends. In germline, CDR1 is MNHEY, CDR2 SMNVEV (reference sequence). The CDR3 coding sequence is TGTGCCAGCAGTGACAACCACAGGGACCAAGCTTTCTTT. It translates to CASSDNHRDQAFF.

This chain links TRBV6-1 with TRBJ2-3, with D maybe TRBD2 (5 bases). Per germline, CDR1 MNHNS and CDR2 SASEGT. Trimming pared 6 bases from V and 2 bases from J, leaving 18 bases between. The CDR3 contains 16 residues. CDR3 coding DNA: TGTGCCAGCAGCCAGGCTACTAGGCGATACACAGATACGCAGTATTTT. It is translated as CASSQATRRYTDTQYF.